This T cell receptor beta chain stems from a study of control samples from healthy donors and cancer patients. Germline V gives CDR1 SEHNR, CDR2 FQNEAQ (reference sequence). The CDR3 length is 15 residues. V lost 4 bases and J lost 5; bases outside the gene matches: 6. Profiling relied on immunoSEQ multiplex PCR, and the TCRdb table lists in-frame clones only, not all of them. The table records just under 100,000 clones, 80% to 95% of them present only once. The source material was blood. This TCR derives from a young man in good health. V and J are TRBV7-9 and TRBJ2-1; the match to TRBD2 covers 9 bases. CDR3 coding DNA: TGTGCCAGCAGCTCCGGCGGGAGGGGAAACAATGAGCAGTTCTTC. It is translated as CASSSGGRGNNEQFF.